These T cell receptor beta chains were read from a single sample in a study of blood T cells in healthy people across ages. A single record per CDR3 protein comes from TCRdb applying MiXCR to the 5' RACE reads. This sample has 450,000 to 700,000 distinct CDR3 sequences; 25% to 30% occur once, and the top ten carry roughly 20%. The sequenced material came from blood. These receptor sequences come from a woman in her 70s in good health. Each CDR3 is given with its conserved first and last residue. A D gene is named only where the DNA matches it firmly. Clone size appears in some rows only: once, few, many, or a class for an expanded clone.

cdr3_nt cdr3_aa d_call v_call clone_size j_call
TGTGCCAGCAGGTCTTTTAGCAACACTGAAGCTTTCTTT CASRSFSNTEAFF NA TRBV6-5 few TRBJ1-1
TGTGCCAGCAGCAAACTGGAGGCCTTGGGTACGCAGTATTTT CASSKLEALGTQYF NA TRBV9 NA TRBJ2-3
TGTGCCAGCAAACAGGGGGGCTATGGCTACACCTTC CASKQGGYGYTF TRBD1 TRBV27 few TRBJ1-2
TGCGCCAGCAGCATTGGACTAGCTCTGAAAGAGACCCGGTACTTC CASSIGLALKETRYF TRBD2 TRBV5-1 few TRBJ2-5
TGTGCCAGCAGCGGAAAGCAGGAGACCCAGTACTTC CASSGKQETQYF NA TRBV3-1 few TRBJ2-5
TGCAGTGCTAGAGATCAGGCCGCTTCCACCACAGATACGCAGTATTTT CSARDQAASTTDTQYF NA TRBV20-1 NA TRBJ2-3
TGTGCCAGCAGCAAAGCCGCTGGAGAAGGTGGGGCTTTCTTT CASSKAAGEGGAFF NA TRBV7-8 NA TRBJ1-1
TGCAGTGCTAACAGGAAAGGGGGACAAGAGACCCAGTACTTC CSANRKGGQETQYF NA TRBV20-1 NA TRBJ2-5
TGTGCCTGGAGTGTACTCGGGGGACGGGGGAACACCATATATTTT CAWSVLGGRGNTIYF NA TRBV30 NA TRBJ1-3
TGTGCCAGCACCCACCCTTCTAGCACAGATACGCAGTATTTT CASTHPSSTDTQYF NA TRBV7-9 NA TRBJ2-3
TGCGCCAGCAGCTTGAAGCGAGCGAACACCGGGGAGCTGTTTTTT CASSLKRANTGELFF NA TRBV5-1 few TRBJ2-2
TGTGCCAGCAGTTTCCCCCGGAGCGGAGCCTACGAGCAGTACTTC CASSFPRSGAYEQYF NA TRBV7-2 NA TRBJ2-7
TGTGCCAGCAGTCTTCTATCGACAGGGGGAGATTCACCCCTCCACTTT CASSLLSTGGDSPLHF TRBD1 TRBV6-1 NA TRBJ1-6
TGCGCCAGCAGCTACCAGGAGAGGGCCGGGGAGCTGTTTTTT CASSYQERAGELFF NA TRBV5-1 NA TRBJ2-2
TGCGCCAGCAGCTTAAATAGACAGGGGAATGGCTACACCTTC CASSLNRQGNGYTF TRBD1 TRBV5-1 NA TRBJ1-2
TGCAGTGCTGGAACCTTACTAGCGGGCGTGAACACCGGGGAGCTGTTTTTT CSAGTLLAGVNTGELFF TRBD2 TRBV20-1 NA TRBJ2-2
TGTGCCAGCAGTCCCCCGGGAAATTCACCCCTCCACTTT CASSPPGNSPLHF NA TRBV27 NA TRBJ1-6
TGTGCCAGCAGTGAATACAGTCGTAGCCAAGAGACCCAGTACTTC CASSEYSRSQETQYF NA TRBV2 NA TRBJ2-5
TGTGCCAGCAGTTACTCGGGGCACACTGAAGCTTTCTTT CASSYSGHTEAFF NA TRBV6-2/TRBV6-3 few TRBJ1-1
TGTGCCAGCAGTTGGGGACAGGGGGCAGGAGACTATGGCTACACCTTC CASSWGQGAGDYGYTF TRBD1 TRBV28 NA TRBJ1-2
TGTGCCAGTAGTATAGATTCAGGTGAAAAACTGTTTTTT CASSIDSGEKLFF NA TRBV19 few TRBJ1-4
TGTGCCAGCAGTGGCCCCGGGACAGTGTACACTGAAGCTTTCTTT CASSGPGTVYTEAFF TRBD1 TRBV25-1 few TRBJ1-1
TGTGCCAGCAGCTTAGCGTTTAGCGGGGGCTACGAGCAGTACTTC CASSLAFSGGYEQYF TRBD2 TRBV7-2 many TRBJ2-7
TGTGCCAGCAGCTTAGAGGTCGGGGTGGGCAGGGGTGGTCGCACTGAAGCTTTCTTT CASSLEVGVGRGGRTEAFF NA TRBV11-3 few TRBJ1-1
TGTGCCAGTAGTCGGACGGACTCACGGGTGGCCGAGCAGTACTTC CASSRTDSRVAEQYF NA TRBV19 few TRBJ2-7
TGTGCCAGCAGCCAAGAACAGGGGAAGGTGTACACTGAAGCTTTCTTT CASSQEQGKVYTEAFF TRBD1 TRBV14 once TRBJ1-1
TGTGCCAGCAGCTCCTTCAGCGGGGGGAACACCGGGGAGCTGTTTTTT CASSSFSGGNTGELFF TRBD2 TRBV7-2 NA TRBJ2-2
TGCAGCGTTGGGGGACTGACCAAGAACACTGAAGCTTTCTTT CSVGGLTKNTEAFF NA TRBV29-1 NA TRBJ1-1
TGTGCCAGCAGTTATCTTTCTAGCCTTGGGGAGCTGTTTTTT CASSYLSSLGELFF NA TRBV6-6 NA TRBJ2-2
TGCGCCAGCACTGACAGTTATAATTCACCCCTCCACTTT CASTDSYNSPLHF NA TRBV5-1 NA TRBJ1-6
TGCAGTGCGAGCAATCTAGCGGGGGGGAGCACAGATACGCAGTATTTT CSASNLAGGSTDTQYF TRBD2 TRBV20-1 few TRBJ2-3
TGCAGCGGCAAACTAGCTCATGACATCGCCGGGGAGCTGTTTTTT CSGKLAHDIAGELFF NA TRBV29-1 NA TRBJ2-2
TGCGCCAGCAGCCGGACAGGGTTTAATGAAAAACTGTTTTTT CASSRTGFNEKLFF TRBD1 TRBV4-1 NA TRBJ1-4
TGTGCCAGCAGGCCCCCGGGACTGGACACAGATACGCAGTATTTT CASRPPGLDTDTQYF NA TRBV12-3/TRBV12-4 many TRBJ2-3
TGTGCCAGCAGCAGAGACAATAAAGAGACCCAGTACTTC CASSRDNKETQYF NA TRBV7-3 NA TRBJ2-5
TGTGCCAGCAGGCAGGGCAAGGGGCCTCCCCAAGAGACCCAGTACTTC CASRQGKGPPQETQYF NA TRBV28 many TRBJ2-5
TGTGCCAGCAGCTTCGGACAGGGGGCAAACTATGGCTACACCTTC CASSFGQGANYGYTF TRBD1 TRBV7-2 NA TRBJ1-2
TGTGCTGGGGAAAGCTACAATGAGCAGTTCTTC CAGESYNEQFF NA TRBV12-5 few TRBJ2-1
TGTGCCAGCAGTTACTCGACTCCTTGGGAGACCCAGTACTTC CASSYSTPWETQYF NA TRBV6-2/TRBV6-3 NA TRBJ2-5